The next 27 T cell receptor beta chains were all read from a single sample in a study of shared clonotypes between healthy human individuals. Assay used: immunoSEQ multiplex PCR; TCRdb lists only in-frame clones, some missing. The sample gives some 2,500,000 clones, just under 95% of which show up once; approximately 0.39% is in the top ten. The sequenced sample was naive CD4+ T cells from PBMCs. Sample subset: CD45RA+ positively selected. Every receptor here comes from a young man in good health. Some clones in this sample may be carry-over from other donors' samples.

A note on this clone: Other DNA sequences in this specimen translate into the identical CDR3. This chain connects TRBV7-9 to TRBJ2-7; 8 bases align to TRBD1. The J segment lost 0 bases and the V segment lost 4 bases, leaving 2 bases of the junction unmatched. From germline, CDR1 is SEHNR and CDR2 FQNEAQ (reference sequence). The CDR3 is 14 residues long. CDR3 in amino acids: CASSSDRGSYEQYF. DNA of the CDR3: TGTGCCAGCAGCTCCGACAGGGGCTCCTACGAGCAGTACTTC.

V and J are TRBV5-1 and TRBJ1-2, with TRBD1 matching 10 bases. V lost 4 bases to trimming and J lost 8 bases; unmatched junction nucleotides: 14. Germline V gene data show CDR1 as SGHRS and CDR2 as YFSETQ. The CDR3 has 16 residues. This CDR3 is CASSNATGQGRKGYTF. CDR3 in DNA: TGCGCCAGCAGCAATGCTACGGGACAGGGGCGGAAGGGCTACACCTTC.

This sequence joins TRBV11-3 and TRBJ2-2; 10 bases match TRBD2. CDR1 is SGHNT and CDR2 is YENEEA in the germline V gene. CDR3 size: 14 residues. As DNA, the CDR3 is TGTGCTGTTAGCGGGGGGCCGAACACCGGGGAGCTGTTTTTT. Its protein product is CAVSGGPNTGELFF.

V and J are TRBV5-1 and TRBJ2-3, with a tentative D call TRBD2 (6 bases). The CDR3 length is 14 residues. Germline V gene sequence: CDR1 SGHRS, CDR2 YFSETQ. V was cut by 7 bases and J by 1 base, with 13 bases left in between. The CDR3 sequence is CASRGNRGTDTQYF. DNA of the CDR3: TGCGCCAGCCGGGGGAATCGGGGCACAGATACGCAGTATTTT.

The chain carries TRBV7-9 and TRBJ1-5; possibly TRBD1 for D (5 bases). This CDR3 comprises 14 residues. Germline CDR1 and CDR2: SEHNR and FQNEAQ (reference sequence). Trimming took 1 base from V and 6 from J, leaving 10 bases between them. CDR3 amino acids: CASSLGGDSQPQHF. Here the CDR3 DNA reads TGTGCCAGCAGCTTAGGGGGGGATAGTCAGCCCCAGCATTTT.

CDR3 sequence reads: CASSLTRRGEQYF. CDR3 DNA: TGTGCCAGCAGTTTGACACGGCGGGGCGAGCAGTACTTC. The J gene is TRBJ2-7, the V gene TRBV28, with D maybe TRBD2 (6 bases). V lost 3 bases to trimming and J lost 6 bases, with 12 bases between them. Germline V gene lookup returns CDR1 MDHEN and CDR2 SYDVKM. This CDR3 spans 13 amino acids.

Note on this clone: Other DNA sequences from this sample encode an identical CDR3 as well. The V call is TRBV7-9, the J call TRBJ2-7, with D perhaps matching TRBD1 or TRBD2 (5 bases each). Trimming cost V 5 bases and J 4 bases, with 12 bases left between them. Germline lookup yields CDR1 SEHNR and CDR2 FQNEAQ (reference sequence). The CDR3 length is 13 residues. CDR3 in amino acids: CASSPPGGYEQYF. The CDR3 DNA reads TGTGCCAGCAGCCCACCTGGGGGTTACGAGCAGTACTTC.

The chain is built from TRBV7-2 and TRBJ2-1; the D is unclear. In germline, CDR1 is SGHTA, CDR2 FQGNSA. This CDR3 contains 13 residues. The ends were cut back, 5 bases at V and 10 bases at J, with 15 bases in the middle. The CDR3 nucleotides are TGTGCCAGCAGCCCCGCCCTGTTCCGAGAGCAGTTCTTC. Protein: CASSPALFREQFF.

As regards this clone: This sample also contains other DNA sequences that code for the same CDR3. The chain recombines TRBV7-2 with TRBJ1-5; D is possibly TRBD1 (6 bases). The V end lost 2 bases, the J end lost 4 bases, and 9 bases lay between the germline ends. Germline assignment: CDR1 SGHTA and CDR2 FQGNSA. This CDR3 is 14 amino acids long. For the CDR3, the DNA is TGTGCCAGCAGCTTAACCAGGGGAAATCAGCCCCAGCATTTT. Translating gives CASSLTRGNQPQHF.

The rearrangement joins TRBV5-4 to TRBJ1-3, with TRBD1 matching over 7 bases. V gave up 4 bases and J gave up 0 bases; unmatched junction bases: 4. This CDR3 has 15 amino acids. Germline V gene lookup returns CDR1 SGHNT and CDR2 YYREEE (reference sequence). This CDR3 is CASSLGTASGNTIYF. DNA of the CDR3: TGTGCCAGCAGCCTGGGGACAGCCTCTGGAAACACCATATATTTT.

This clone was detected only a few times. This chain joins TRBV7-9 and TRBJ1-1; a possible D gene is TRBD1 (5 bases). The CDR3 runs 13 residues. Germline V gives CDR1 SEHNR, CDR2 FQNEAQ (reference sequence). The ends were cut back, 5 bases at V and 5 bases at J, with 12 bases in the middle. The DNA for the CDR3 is TGTGCCAGCAGCACCACCGGGGGGACTGAAGCTTTCTTT. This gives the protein CASSTTGGTEAFF.

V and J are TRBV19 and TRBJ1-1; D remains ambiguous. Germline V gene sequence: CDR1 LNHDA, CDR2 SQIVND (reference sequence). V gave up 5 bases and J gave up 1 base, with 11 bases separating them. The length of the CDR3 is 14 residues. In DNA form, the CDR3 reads TGTGCCAGTAGTGTACAACGACAGAACACTGAAGCTTTCTTT. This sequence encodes CASSVQRQNTEAFF.

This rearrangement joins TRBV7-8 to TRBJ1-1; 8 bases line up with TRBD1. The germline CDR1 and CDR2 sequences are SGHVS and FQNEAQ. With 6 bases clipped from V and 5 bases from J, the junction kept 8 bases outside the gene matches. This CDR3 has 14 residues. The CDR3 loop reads CASSADRGRTEAFF. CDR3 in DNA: TGTGCCAGCAGTGCCGACAGGGGAAGAACTGAAGCTTTCTTT.

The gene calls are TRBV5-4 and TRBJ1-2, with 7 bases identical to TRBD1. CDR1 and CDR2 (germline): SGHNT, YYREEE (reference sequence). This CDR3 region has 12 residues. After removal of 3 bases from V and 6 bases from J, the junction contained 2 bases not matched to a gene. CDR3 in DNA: TGTGCCAGCAGCTGGGACAGTAATGGCTACACCTTC. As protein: CASSWDSNGYTF. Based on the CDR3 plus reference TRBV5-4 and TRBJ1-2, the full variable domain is ETGVTQSPTHLIKTRGQQVTLRCSSQSGHNTVSWYQQALGQGPQFIFQYYREEENGRGNFPPRFSGLQFPNYSSELNVNALELDDSALYLCASSWDSNGYTFGSGTRLTVV.

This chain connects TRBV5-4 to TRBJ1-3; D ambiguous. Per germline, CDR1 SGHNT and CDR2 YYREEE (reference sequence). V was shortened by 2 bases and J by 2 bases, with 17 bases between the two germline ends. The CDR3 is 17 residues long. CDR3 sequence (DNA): TGTGCCAGCAGCTTACAGCAACAGCGGGCGCCTGGAAACACCATATATTTT. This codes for CASSLQQQRAPGNTIYF. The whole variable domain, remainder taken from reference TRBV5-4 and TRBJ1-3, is ETGVTQSPTHLIKTRGQQVTLRCSSQSGHNTVSWYQQALGQGPQFIFQYYREEENGRGNFPPRFSGLQFPNYSSELNVNALELDDSALYLCASSLQQQRAPGNTIYFGEGSWLTVV.

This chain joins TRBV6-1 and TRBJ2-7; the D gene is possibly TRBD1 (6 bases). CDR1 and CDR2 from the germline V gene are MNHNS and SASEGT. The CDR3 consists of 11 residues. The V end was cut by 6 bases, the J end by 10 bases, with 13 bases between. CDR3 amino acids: CASRQGMAQYF. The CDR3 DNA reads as TGTGCCAGCAGACAGGGAATGGCACAGTACTTC.

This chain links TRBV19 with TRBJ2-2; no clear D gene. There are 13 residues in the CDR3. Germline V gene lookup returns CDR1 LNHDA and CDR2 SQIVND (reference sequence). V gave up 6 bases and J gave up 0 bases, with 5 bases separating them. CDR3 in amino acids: CASRTPNTGELFF. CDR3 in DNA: TGTGCCAGTAGGACCCCGAACACCGGGGAGCTGTTTTTT.

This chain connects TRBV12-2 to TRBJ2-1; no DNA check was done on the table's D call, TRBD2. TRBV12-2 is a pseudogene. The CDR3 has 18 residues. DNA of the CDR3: TGTGCAAGTCGCTTAGAGGGCGGGACTTACTACTCCTACAATGAGCAGTTCTTC. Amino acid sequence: CASRLEGGTYYSYNEQFF.

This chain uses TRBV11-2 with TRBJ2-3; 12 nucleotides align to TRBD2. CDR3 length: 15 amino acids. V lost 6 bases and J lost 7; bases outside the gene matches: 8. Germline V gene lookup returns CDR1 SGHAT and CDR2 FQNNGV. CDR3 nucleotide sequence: TGTGCCAGCAGTCCGACTAGCGGGAGAGGAAATACGCAGTATTTT. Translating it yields CASSPTSGRGNTQYF.

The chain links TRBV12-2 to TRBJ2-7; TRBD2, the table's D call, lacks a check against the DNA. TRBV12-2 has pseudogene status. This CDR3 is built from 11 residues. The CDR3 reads CASRLGGYPNF. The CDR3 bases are TGTGCAAGTCGCTTAGGCGGCTACCCCAACTTC.

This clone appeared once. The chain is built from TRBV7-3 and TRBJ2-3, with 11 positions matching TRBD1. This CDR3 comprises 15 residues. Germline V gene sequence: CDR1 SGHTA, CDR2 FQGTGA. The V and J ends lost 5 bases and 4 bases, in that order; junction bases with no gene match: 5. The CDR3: CASSAGTGGSDTQYF. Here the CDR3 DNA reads TGTGCCAGCAGCGCCGGGACAGGGGGGTCAGATACGCAGTATTTT. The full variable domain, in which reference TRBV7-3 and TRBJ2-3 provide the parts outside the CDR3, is GAGVSQTPSNKVTEKGKYVELRCDPISGHTALYWYRQSLGQGPEFLIYFQGTGAADDSGLPNDRFFAVRPEGSVSTLKIQRTERGDSAVYLCASSAGTGGSDTQYFGPGTRLTVL.

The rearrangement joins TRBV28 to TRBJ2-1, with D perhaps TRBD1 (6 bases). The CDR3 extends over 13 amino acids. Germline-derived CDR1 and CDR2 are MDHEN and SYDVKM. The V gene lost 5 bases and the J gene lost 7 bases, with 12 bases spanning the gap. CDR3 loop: CASSALQGNEQFF. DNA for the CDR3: TGTGCCAGCAGTGCCCTACAGGGTAATGAGCAGTTCTTC.

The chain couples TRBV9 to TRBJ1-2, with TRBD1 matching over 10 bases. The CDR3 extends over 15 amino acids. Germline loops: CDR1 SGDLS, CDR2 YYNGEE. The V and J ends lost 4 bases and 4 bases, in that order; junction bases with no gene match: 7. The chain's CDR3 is CASSIGTGDVYGYTF. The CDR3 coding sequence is TGTGCCAGCAGCATCGGGACAGGGGATGTCTATGGCTACACCTTC.

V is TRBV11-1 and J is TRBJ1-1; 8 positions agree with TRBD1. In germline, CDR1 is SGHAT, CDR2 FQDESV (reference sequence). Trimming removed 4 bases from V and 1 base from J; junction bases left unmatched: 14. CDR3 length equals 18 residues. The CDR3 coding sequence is TGTGCCAGCAGCTCAGGGGGCCGCATGACTGAAAGGAACACTGAAGCTTTCTTT. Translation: CASSSGGRMTERNTEAFF. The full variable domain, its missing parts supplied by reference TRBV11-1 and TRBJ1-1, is EAEVAQSPRYKITEKSQAVAFWCDPISGHATLYWYRQILGQGPELLVQFQDESVVDDSQLPKDRFSAERLKGVDSTLKIQPAELGDSAMYLCASSSGGRMTERNTEAFFGQGTRLTVV.

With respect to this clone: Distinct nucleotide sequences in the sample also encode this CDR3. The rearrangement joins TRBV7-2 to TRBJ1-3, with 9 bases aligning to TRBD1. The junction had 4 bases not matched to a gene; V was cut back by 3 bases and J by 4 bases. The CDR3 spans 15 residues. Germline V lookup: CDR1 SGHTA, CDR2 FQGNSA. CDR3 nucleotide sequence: TGTGCCAGCAGCTTGATACAGGGGGCCGGAAACACCATATATTTT. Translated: CASSLIQGAGNTIYF.

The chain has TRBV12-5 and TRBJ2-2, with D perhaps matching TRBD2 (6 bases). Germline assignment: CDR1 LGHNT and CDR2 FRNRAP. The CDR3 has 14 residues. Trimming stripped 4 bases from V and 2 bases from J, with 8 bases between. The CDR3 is CASGSGSNTGELFF. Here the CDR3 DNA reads TGTGCTAGTGGTTCCGGGAGTAACACCGGGGAGCTGTTTTTT. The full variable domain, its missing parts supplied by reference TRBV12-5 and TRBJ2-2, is DARVTQTPRHKVTEMGQEVTMRCQPILGHNTVFWYRQTMMQGLELLAYFRNRAPLDDSGMPKDRFSAEMPDATLATLKIQPSEPRDSAVYFCASGSGSNTGELFFGEGSRLTVL.

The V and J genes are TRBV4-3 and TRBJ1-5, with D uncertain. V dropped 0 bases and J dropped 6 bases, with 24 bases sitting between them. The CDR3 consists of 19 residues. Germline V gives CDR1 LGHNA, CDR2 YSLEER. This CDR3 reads CASSQDLGRPRARAQPQHF. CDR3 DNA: TGCGCCAGCAGCCAAGACCTAGGGAGGCCCCGGGCTCGTGCTCAGCCCCAGCATTTT.